The 22 T cell receptor beta chains given below trace back to one sample, sequenced in a study of control samples from healthy donors and cancer patients (dated by TCRdb to 2018 to 2020). Library preparation was by the immunoSEQ multiplex PCR assay. In TCRdb, the immuneACCESS table is reduced to in-frame sequences with V and J assigned. These tables do not hold every clone; where another copy was compared, an unresolved V gene accounts for under half, and the others remain unexplained. The table for this sample lists fewer than 120,000 clones; roughly 90% of them were counted only once. 3.5% to 4.5% of the sample rests with the top ten. The sequencing sample was made of PBMCs. The receptor set was obtained from a woman in her sixties with lung cancer.

This sequence joins TRBV2 and TRBJ1-1; D gene unclear. Per the germline V gene, CDR1 is SNHLY and CDR2 is FYNNEI. Trimming pared 3 bases from V and 4 bases from J, leaving 18 bases between. This CDR3 contains 16 residues. The CDR3 region is CASSDGSTRQGTEAFF. The CDR3 DNA reads TGTGCCAGCAGTGACGGATCGACGAGGCAAGGCACTGAAGCTTTCTTT.

This clone showed up just a few times. DNA of the CDR3: TGTGCCAGTAGTCTGGGACAGGTCGGCAATCAGCCCCAGCATTTT. Translating it yields CASSLGQVGNQPQHF. The chain combines TRBV19 with TRBJ1-5; 8 nucleotides line up with TRBD1. V was clipped by 5 bases and J by 2 bases; unmatched bases: 5. Germline loops: CDR1 LNHDA, CDR2 SQIVND (reference sequence). The CDR3 is made up of 15 amino acids.

With regard to this clone: Other DNA sequences from this sample encode an identical CDR3 as well. The V gene is TRBV2, the J gene TRBJ2-7; 7 nucleotides line up with TRBD1. With V trimmed by 5 bases and J by 3 bases, 1 base remained unmatched. CDR3 length: 12 amino acids. CDR1 SNHLY and CDR2 FYNNEI come from the germline V gene. CDR3 nucleotides: TGTGCCAGCAGTCGGACAGGCTACGAGCAGTACTTC. Residues: CASSRTGYEQYF.

The chain uses TRBV28 and TRBJ1-1, with a tentative D call TRBD1 (5 bases). Trimming cost V 4 bases and J 0 bases, with 15 bases left between them. The CDR3 loop spans 16 amino acids. Germline V CDR1 and CDR2: MDHEN, SYDVKM. The CDR3 spells CASSSLAGALNTEAFF. The CDR3, as DNA: TGTGCCAGCAGTTCTTTAGCCGGGGCGTTGAACACTGAAGCTTTCTTT.

The V gene is TRBV6-5, the J gene TRBJ1-1, with D perhaps TRBD1 (5 bases). The CDR3 extends over 14 amino acids. Germline-derived CDR1 and CDR2 are MNHEY and SVGAGI. Trimming took off 10 bases at V and 4 bases at J, with 19 bases between the two ends. The DNA for the CDR3 is TGTGCCACCACGCCTAGACAGTTGGGCACTGAAGCTTTCTTT. It specifies CATTPRQLGTEAFF.

V usage is TRBV20-1 and J usage is TRBJ1-1; no clear D. Germline CDR1 is DFQATT and CDR2 is SNEGSKA (reference sequence). V lost 4 bases and J 6 bases, leaving 12 bases between the germline ends. CDR3 size: 12 residues. The CDR3 here is CSATEGVAEAFF. The CDR3 DNA sequence: TGCAGTGCTACTGAAGGAGTCGCTGAAGCTTTCTTT.

The chain has TRBV11-2 and TRBJ2-5; TRBD1 matches at 11 bases. Trimming cost V 4 bases and J 1 base; bases outside gene matches: 8. CDR3 length: 17 residues. Per the germline V gene, CDR1 is SGHAT and CDR2 is FQNNGV. The CDR3 spells CASSSGGTGGSQETQYF. For the CDR3, the DNA is TGTGCCAGCAGCTCAGGGGGGACAGGGGGGAGCCAAGAGACCCAGTACTTC. The entire variable domain, with the rest obtained from reference TRBV11-2 and TRBJ2-5, is as follows: EAGVAQSPRYKIIEKRQSVAFWCNPISGHATLYWYQQILGQGPKLLIQFQNNGVVDDSQLPKDRFSAERLKGVDSTLKIQPAKLEDSAVYLCASSSGGTGGSQETQYFGPGTRLLVL.

The CDR3, as DNA: TGTGCCAGCAGCTTAGGGGGGGCAGGTGAAAAACTGTTTTTT. This gives the protein CASSLGGAGEKLFF. The rearrangement uses TRBV5-6 and TRBJ1-4; D might be TRBD1 (6 bases). CDR1 and CDR2 (germline): SGHDT, YYEEEE. This CDR3 has 14 residues. V shed 2 bases and J shed 7 bases, with 12 bases lying between them.

The CDR3 region has the DNA TGTGCCAGCAGCTTACTAGGACTAGCGGGGGAGACCCAGTACTTC. Its protein product is CASSLLGLAGETQYF. This chain links TRBV7-2 with TRBJ2-5, with TRBD2 identical over 12 bases. The germline gives CDR1 SGHTA, CDR2 FQGNSA. There are 15 residues in the CDR3. Trimming at V came to 2 bases and at J to 5 bases, leaving 3 bases not matched to a gene.

This rearrangement joins TRBV2 to TRBJ1-1, with 10 bases fitting TRBD1. The length of the CDR3 is 15 residues. Trimming at V came to 4 bases and at J to 2 bases, leaving 4 bases not matched to a gene. The germline gives CDR1 SNHLY, CDR2 FYNNEI. CDR3 nucleotides: TGTGCCAGCAGTGTAGGACAGGGGGTCAACACTGAAGCTTTCTTT. Translated: CASSVGQGVNTEAFF.

This chain joins TRBV7-8 and TRBJ2-1; weak D call: TRBD2 (5 bases). The CDR3 contains 17 residues. The germline CDR1 and CDR2 sequences are SGHVS and FQNEAQ. V shed 1 base and J shed 1 base, with 14 bases lying between them. CDR3 region: CASSLGSVRASYNEQFF. CDR3 sequence (DNA): TGTGCCAGCAGCTTAGGCAGTGTGAGGGCTTCCTACAATGAGCAGTTCTTC.

This rearrangement joins TRBV14 to TRBJ1-1; TRBD1 aligns across 7 bases. The germline gives CDR1 SGHDN, CDR2 FVKESK. The ends lost 4 bases at V and 2 bases at J; junction bases unmatched: 7. The CDR3 is 15 residues long. The CDR3 DNA is TGTGCCAGCAGCCCCTTGACAGGGATCAACACTGAAGCTTTCTTT. It yields the protein CASSPLTGINTEAFF.

The chain recombines TRBV19 with TRBJ1-5; unclear D gene. Germline V gives CDR1 LNHDA, CDR2 SQIVND (reference sequence). Trimming left V 3 bases short and J 9 bases short, with 12 bases between. The CDR3 sequence is 13 residues long. The CDR3, as DNA: TGTGCCAGTAGTATTCCTCCCGGCCGGCCCCAGCATTTT. The encoded protein is CASSIPPGRPQHF.

This clone was counted a few times. Other DNA sequences of this sample code for an identical CDR3. The chain links TRBV3-1 (or the pseudogene TRBV3-2) to TRBJ1-1, with 7 nucleotides matching TRBD1. This CDR3 contains 14 residues. The germline V gene encodes CDR1 LGHDT and CDR2 YNNKEL (reference sequence). V was clipped by 5 bases and J by 1 base; unmatched bases: 4. CDR3 loop: CASSFRDRNTEAFF. CDR3 bases: TGTGCCAGCAGCTTCCGGGACAGGAACACTGAAGCTTTCTTT.

The chain joins TRBV6-5 to TRBJ1-3; unclear D gene. CDR1 MNHEY and CDR2 SVGAGI come from the germline V gene. CDR3 size: 16 residues. Deletions cut 2 bases from V and 0 bases from J, with 11 bases between. In DNA, the CDR3 is TGTGCCAGCAGTTACGATCCGGGTAGCTCTGGAAACACCATATATTTT. Protein: CASSYDPGSSGNTIYF.

The chain uses TRBV11-2 and TRBJ1-4, with TRBD1 as a possible D gene (6 bases). The CDR3 contains 15 residues. CDR1 SGHAT and CDR2 FQNNGV come from the germline V gene. Trimming left V 5 bases short and J 7 bases short, with 17 bases between. CDR3 sequence reads: CASSRNRALGEKLFF. In DNA, the CDR3 is TGTGCCAGCAGCCGCAACAGGGCCCTTGGTGAAAAACTGTTTTTT.

The CDR3 here is CASSLKDNYGYTF. The DNA for the CDR3 is TGTGCCAGCTCACTTAAGGATAACTATGGCTACACCTTC. The rearrangement joins TRBV6-5 to TRBJ1-2; D is ambiguous. Germline loops: CDR1 MNHEY, CDR2 SVGAGI. Deletions cut 8 bases from V and 1 base from J, with 11 bases between. The CDR3 covers 13 residues.

The chain joins TRBV27 to TRBJ1-5, with D possibly matching TRBD1 (5 bases). CDR1 is MNHEY, CDR2 SMNVEV, per germline (reference sequence). The germline V and J ends were trimmed by 2 bases and 2 bases, with 10 bases remaining between them. CDR3 length equals 15 residues. The CDR3 sequence: CASSLQGGRNQPQHF. The CDR3 region has the DNA TGTGCCAGCAGTTTACAGGGTGGACGCAATCAGCCCCAGCATTTT.

The V and J genes are TRBV11-3 and TRBJ2-1; 10 positions match TRBD1. Germline values: CDR1 SGHNT, CDR2 YENEEA. The ends lost 7 bases at V and 3 bases at J; junction bases unmatched: 9. The CDR3 is 16 amino acids. In DNA, the CDR3 is TGTGCCAGCACAAGACAGGGGGCGCCTGGCTACAATGAGCAGTTCTTC. It is translated as CASTRQGAPGYNEQFF.

The genes are TRBV9 and TRBJ2-2; 9 bases map to TRBD2. Unmatched junction bases numbered 3, after V lost 2 bases and J lost 1 base. Germline CDR1 SGDLS, CDR2 YYNGEE. The CDR3 is 16 amino acids. CDR3 in DNA: TGTGCCAGCAGCGTCAGCGGGGGGCAGAACACCGGGGAGCTGTTTTTT. It specifies CASSVSGGQNTGELFF. Combining the CDR3 with reference TRBV9 and TRBJ2-2 gives the whole variable domain DSGVTQTPKHLITATGQRVTLRCSPRSGDLSVYWYQQSLDQGLQFLIQYYNGEERAKGNILERFSAQQFPDLHSELNLSSLELGDSALYFCASSVSGGQNTGELFFGEGSRLTVL.

The chain recombines TRBV9 with TRBJ1-2; no reliable D call. V lost 4 bases to trimming and J lost 5 bases, with 18 bases between them. The CDR3 is made up of 15 amino acids. CDR1 is SGDLS, CDR2 YYNGEE, per germline. CDR3 DNA: TGTGCCAGCAGCACGCAACCGACTGGGGAATATGGCTACACCTTC. Translating it yields CASSTQPTGEYGYTF.

This clone was counted once. The rearrangement links TRBV6-5 to TRBJ1-2; no reliable D call. V was clipped by 6 bases and J by 5 bases, with 13 bases between them. Germline V gives CDR1 MNHEY, CDR2 SVGAGI. CDR3 size: 13 residues. CDR3 coding DNA: TGTGCCAGCAGGCCGATAGAAACTTATGGCTACACCTTC. Its translation is CASRPIETYGYTF.